These T cell receptor beta chains were read from a single sample in a study of human T cells and chemical hapten exposure. TCRdb redid the calling of the RACE reads with MiXCR, one entry per CDR3 protein. The table includes approximately 260,000 distinct CDR3 sequences, 7.5% to 9% detected once. This specimen was whole blood, taken in connection with sensitization to the hapten diphenylcyclopropenone (DPC). The receptors originated from a man in his late teens or twenties with alopecia areata. Some clones in this sample may be carry-over from other donors' samples. CDR3s include the opening cysteine and the closing phenylalanine or tryptophan. A D gene is named only where the DNA matches it firmly. For some rows the clone size is stated as once, few or many, or as a class when expanded; others skip it.

J	size	V	D	DNA	CDR3
TRBJ2-1	.	TRBV5-6	TRBD1	TGTGCCAGCAGCTTGGTCACAGGGGGCGTTTTAAATGAGCAGTTCTTC	CASSLVTGGVLNEQFF
TRBJ1-2	few	TRBV7-9	.	TGTGCCAGCAGCTCAGGAAACTATGGCTACACCTTC	CASSSGNYGYTF
TRBJ1-4	.	TRBV4-3	.	TGCGCCAGCAGCCAATGGACGGAGGTTAAGGATGAAAAACTGTTTTTT	CASSQWTEVKDEKLFF
TRBJ1-1	many	TRBV5-1	.	TGCGCCAGCAGCTCGGACATCCGTGAAGCTTTCTTT	CASSSDIREAFF
TRBJ2-5	.	TRBV7-2	.	TGTGCCAGCAGCTTACGGCAGGGAAGACAGACCCAGTACTTC	CASSLRQGRQTQYF
TRBJ1-3	.	TRBV6-5	.	TGTGCCAGCAGTCCAGGGACATCCGGAAACACCATATATTTT	CASSPGTSGNTIYF
TRBJ1-6	.	TRBV5-5	.	TGTGCCAGCAGCTCCGACACACGCAATAGTTCACCCCTCCACTTT	CASSSDTRNSSPLHF
TRBJ1-2	many	TRBV10-3	TRBD1	TGTGCCATCAGGTGGACAGGAGGAAACTATGGCTACACCTTC	CAIRWTGGNYGYTF
TRBJ2-3	.	TRBV7-6	.	TGTGCCAGCAGCTGGGCGGGACCAAGCGACACAGATACGCAGTATTTT	CASSWAGPSDTDTQYF
TRBJ2-3	few	TRBV5-1	TRBD1	TGCGCCAGCAGCTTGGCGACCGGGACAGGGGCAGATACGCAGTATTTT	CASSLATGTGADTQYF
TRBJ2-7	.	TRBV4-3	.	TGCGCCAGCAGCCAAGGCCTAGGACCTTCATCCTCCTACGAGCAGTACTTC	CASSQGLGPSSSYEQYF
TRBJ1-1	many	TRBV28	.	TGTGCCTCGGAACGGGGTTATCCAGGAAACACTGAAGCTTTCTTT	CASERGYPGNTEAFF
TRBJ1-4	.	TRBV5-1	TRBD1	TGCGCCAGCAGCCACGGACAGGGAACTGAAAAACTGTTTTTT	CASSHGQGTEKLFF
TRBJ1-6	few	TRBV2	.	TGTGCCAGCAGTGATTTGGGGTCCGATTCACCCCTCCACTTT	CASSDLGSDSPLHF
TRBJ1-2	many	TRBV29-1	TRBD1	TGCAGCGGGGGACAGGATGATGGCTACACCTTC	CSGGQDDGYTF
TRBJ1-1	few	TRBV27	.	TGTGCCAGCAGTTTACTGGAAGGGGCGAGGACTGAAGCTTTCTTT	CASSLLEGARTEAFF
TRBJ2-4	few	TRBV7-9	.	TGTGCCAGCAGCTACCACAGGCCGACCCTAGCCAAAAACATTCAGTACTTC	CASSYHRPTLAKNIQYF
TRBJ2-7	few	TRBV15	.	TGTGCCACCAGCCAAATACAATGGGGGGCGCCTTACGAGCAGTACTTC	CATSQIQWGAPYEQYF
TRBJ2-3	few	TRBV10-3	TRBD2	TGTGCCATCAAGAAGGGACTAGCGAAGGACACAGATACGCAGTATTTT	CAIKKGLAKDTDTQYF
TRBJ1-3	.	TRBV11-2	.	TGTGCCAGCAGCCTCGGCCGGGGCAGGGGACGGAGCTCTGGAAACACCATATATTTT	CASSLGRGRGRSSGNTIYF
TRBJ1-2	few	TRBV6-2/TRBV6-3	.	TGTGCCAGCAGCGATTCGGCCCAGCGTGGCTACACCTTC	CASSDSAQRGYTF
TRBJ2-3	.	TRBV3-1	.	TGTGCCAGCAGCCAAGATCGGGATACGCAGTATTTT	CASSQDRDTQYF
TRBJ2-1	many	TRBV6-4	TRBD2	TGTGCCAGCAGTGACACGGCACTAGCGGGGTACAATGAGCAGTTCTTC	CASSDTALAGYNEQFF
TRBJ2-7	.	TRBV4-2	.	TGTGCCAGCAGCCAAGATCTGGAGATGGGGGAGCAGTACTTC	CASSQDLEMGEQYF
TRBJ2-1	few	TRBV6-2/TRBV6-3	.	TGTGCCAGCTGGAAGCGGACTCTGAATGAGCAGTTCTTC	CASWKRTLNEQFF
TRBJ1-1	many	TRBV7-2	.	TGTGCCAGCAGCTCCAACGGGGCCCAGAACACTGAAGCTTTCTTT	CASSSNGAQNTEAFF
TRBJ1-5	.	TRBV10-2	.	TGCGCCAGCAGTGTTTCACAGGCGAGCAATCAGCCCCAGCATTTT	CASSVSQASNQPQHF
TRBJ2-3	many	TRBV27	.	TGTGCCAGCAGTTTCGGGCTTTACACAGATACGCAGTATTTT	CASSFGLYTDTQYF
TRBJ2-7	.	TRBV3-1	.	TGTGCCAGCAGCCAAAGCCACTTCGGGGTCGAGCAGTACTTC	CASSQSHFGVEQYF
TRBJ2-2	many	TRBV5-1	.	TGCGCCAGCAGCTTTTGGGGAGAAGGCGGGGAGCTGTTTTTT	CASSFWGEGGELFF
TRBJ2-7	many	TRBV6-5	TRBD1	TGTGCCAGCAGTGCATCAGACCGGGACAGGGCCCTCAGGCAGTACTTC	CASSASDRDRALRQYF
TRBJ2-1	.	TRBV10-2	TRBD2	TGCGCCAGAGCTAGCGGGGAATACAATGAGCAGTTCTTC	CARASGEYNEQFF
TRBJ2-3	.	TRBV28	.	TGTGCCAGCAGTTTGACTAGTTGGGGGTCCACAGATACGCAGTATTTT	CASSLTSWGSTDTQYF
TRBJ2-3	few	TRBV29-1	.	TGCAGCGTTGGAGGGGCGTACACAGATACGCAGTATTTT	CSVGGAYTDTQYF
TRBJ2-3	few	TRBV10-3	.	TGTGCCATCAGTGGCCCTCAAGATACGCAGTATTTT	CAISGPQDTQYF
TRBJ1-5	few	TRBV28	TRBD1	TGTGCCAGCAGTAGCAGGGGGCGGGATCAGCCCCAGCATTTT	CASSSRGRDQPQHF
TRBJ1-1	.	TRBV5-1	.	TGCGCCAGCAGCTTCGGGAGTCAGGGTGAAGCTTTCTTT	CASSFGSQGEAFF
TRBJ2-2	many	TRBV12-3/TRBV12-4	.	TGTGCCAGCAGCCGCCCAGGGGGGCGCACCGGGGAGCTGTTTTTT	CASSRPGGRTGELFF
TRBJ1-5	once	TRBV4-1	.	TGCGCCAGCACCCCTGGACGGGGAGGAAGCCAGCCCCAGCATTTT	CASTPGRGGSQPQHF
TRBJ1-5	.	TRBV4-1	TRBD1	TGCGCCAGCAGCCAGACAGGGGATCAGCCCCAGCATTTT	CASSQTGDQPQHF
TRBJ1-2	.	TRBV11-2	.	TGTGCCAGCAGCTTAGGGGGGGCTGGCTACACCTTC	CASSLGGAGYTF
TRBJ2-3	few	TRBV27	TRBD2	TGTGCCAGCTATACCCCGGGACTAGCGGGTTTCACAGATACGCAGTATTTT	CASYTPGLAGFTDTQYF